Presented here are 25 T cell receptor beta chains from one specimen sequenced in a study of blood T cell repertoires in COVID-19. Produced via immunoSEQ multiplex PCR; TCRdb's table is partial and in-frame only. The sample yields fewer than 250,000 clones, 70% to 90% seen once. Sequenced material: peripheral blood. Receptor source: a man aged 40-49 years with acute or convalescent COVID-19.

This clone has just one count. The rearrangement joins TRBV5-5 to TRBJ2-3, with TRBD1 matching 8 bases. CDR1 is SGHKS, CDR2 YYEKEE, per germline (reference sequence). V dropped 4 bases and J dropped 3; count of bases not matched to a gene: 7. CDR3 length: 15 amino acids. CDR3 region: CASSLDRAITDTQYF. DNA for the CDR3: TGTGCCAGCAGCCTGGACAGGGCGATAACAGATACGCAGTATTTT. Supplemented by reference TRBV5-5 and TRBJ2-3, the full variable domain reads DAGVTQSPTHLIKTRGQQVTLRCSPISGHKSVSWYQQVLGQGPQFIFQYYEKEERGRGNFPDRFSARQFPNYSSELNVNALLLGDSALYLCASSLDRAITDTQYFGPGTRLTVL.

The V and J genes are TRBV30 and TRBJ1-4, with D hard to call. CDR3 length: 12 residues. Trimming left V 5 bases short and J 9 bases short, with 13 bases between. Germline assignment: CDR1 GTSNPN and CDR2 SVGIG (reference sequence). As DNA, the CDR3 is TGTGCCTGGGCGGGATCGAAGCAAAAACTGTTTTTT. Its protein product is CAWAGSKQKLFF.

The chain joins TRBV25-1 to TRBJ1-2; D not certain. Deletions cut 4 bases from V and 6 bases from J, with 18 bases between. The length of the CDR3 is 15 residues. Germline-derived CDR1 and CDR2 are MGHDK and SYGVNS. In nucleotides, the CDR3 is TGTGCCAGCAGTGGGAGCGGGCGTTTAGCCCATGGCTACACCTTC. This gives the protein CASSGSGRLAHGYTF.

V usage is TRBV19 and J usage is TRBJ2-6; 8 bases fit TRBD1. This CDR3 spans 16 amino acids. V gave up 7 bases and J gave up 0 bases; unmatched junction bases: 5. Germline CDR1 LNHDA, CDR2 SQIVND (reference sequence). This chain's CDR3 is CASKDRGSSGANVLTF. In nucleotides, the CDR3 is TGTGCCAGTAAAGACAGGGGTTCCTCTGGGGCCAACGTCCTGACTTTC.

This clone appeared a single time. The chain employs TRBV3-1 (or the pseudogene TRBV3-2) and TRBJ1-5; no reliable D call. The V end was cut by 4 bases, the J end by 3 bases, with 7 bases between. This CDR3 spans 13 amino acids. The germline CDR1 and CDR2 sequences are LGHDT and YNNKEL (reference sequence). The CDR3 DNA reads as TGTGCCAGCAGCCGGGCCAACAATCAGCCCCAGCATTTT. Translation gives CASSRANNQPQHF.

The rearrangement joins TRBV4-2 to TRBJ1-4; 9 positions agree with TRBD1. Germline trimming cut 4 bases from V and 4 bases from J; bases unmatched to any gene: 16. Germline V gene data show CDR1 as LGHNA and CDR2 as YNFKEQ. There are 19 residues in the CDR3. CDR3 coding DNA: TGTGCCAGCAGCCTCAGTCCCGGGACAGGGACGGGAGGTAATGAAAAACTGTTTTTT. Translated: CASSLSPGTGTGGNEKLFF.

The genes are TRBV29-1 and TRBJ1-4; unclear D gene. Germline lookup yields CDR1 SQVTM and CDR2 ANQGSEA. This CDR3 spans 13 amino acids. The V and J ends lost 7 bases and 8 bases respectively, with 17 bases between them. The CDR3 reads CSAPSSPREKLFF. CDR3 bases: TGCAGCGCCCCGTCATCTCCTAGGGAAAAACTGTTTTTT.

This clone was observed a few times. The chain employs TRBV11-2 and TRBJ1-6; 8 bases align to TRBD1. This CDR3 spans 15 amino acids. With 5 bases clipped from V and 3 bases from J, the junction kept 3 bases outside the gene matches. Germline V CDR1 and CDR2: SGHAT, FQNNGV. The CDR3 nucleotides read TGTGCCAGCAGCCCCGGGACAGGCTATAATTCACCCCTCCACTTT. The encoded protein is CASSPGTGYNSPLHF.

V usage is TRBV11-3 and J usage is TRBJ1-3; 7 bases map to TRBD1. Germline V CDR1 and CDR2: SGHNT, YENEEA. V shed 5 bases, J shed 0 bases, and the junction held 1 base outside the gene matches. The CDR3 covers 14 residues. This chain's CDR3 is CASSRQGSGNTIYF. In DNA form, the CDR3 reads TGTGCCAGCAGCCGACAGGGCTCTGGAAACACCATATATTTT.

In DNA, the CDR3 is TGTGCCAGCAGACATGGGAGCGGCGAGCAGTACTTC. Protein product: CASRHGSGEQYF. The rearrangement links TRBV7-9 to TRBJ2-7; D perhaps matches TRBD2 (5 bases). This CDR3 contains 12 residues. V lost 6 bases, J lost 6 bases, and 12 bases lay in between. Germline V gene lookup returns CDR1 SEHNR and CDR2 FQNEAQ (reference sequence).

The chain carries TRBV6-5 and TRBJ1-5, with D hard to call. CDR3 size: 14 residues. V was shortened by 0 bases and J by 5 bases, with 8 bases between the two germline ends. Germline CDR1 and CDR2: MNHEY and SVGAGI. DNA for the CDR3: TGTGCCAGCAGTTACTCGGCACACGATCAGCCCCAGCATTTT. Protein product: CASSYSAHDQPQHF.

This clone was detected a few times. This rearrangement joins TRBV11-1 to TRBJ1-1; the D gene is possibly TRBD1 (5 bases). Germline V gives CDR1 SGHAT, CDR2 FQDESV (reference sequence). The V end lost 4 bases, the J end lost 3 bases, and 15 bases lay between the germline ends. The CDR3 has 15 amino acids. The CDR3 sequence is CASSSGGGGHTEAFF. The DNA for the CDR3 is TGTGCCAGCAGCTCCGGGGGAGGAGGCCACACTGAAGCTTTCTTT.

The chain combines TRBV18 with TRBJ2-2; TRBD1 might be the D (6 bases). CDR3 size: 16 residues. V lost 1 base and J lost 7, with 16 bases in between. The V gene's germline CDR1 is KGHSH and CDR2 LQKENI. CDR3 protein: CASSPLSTGTGGELFF. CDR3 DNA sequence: TGTGCCAGCTCACCACTTTCCACAGGGACGGGCGGGGAGCTGTTTTTT.

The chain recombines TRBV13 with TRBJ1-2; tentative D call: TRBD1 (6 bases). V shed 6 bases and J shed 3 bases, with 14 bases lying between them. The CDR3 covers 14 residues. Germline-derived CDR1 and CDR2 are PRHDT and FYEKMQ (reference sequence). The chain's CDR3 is CASSYRDKDYGYTF. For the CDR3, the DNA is TGTGCCAGCAGTTACCGGGACAAAGACTATGGCTACACCTTC. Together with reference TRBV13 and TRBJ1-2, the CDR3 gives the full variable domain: AAGVIQSPRHLIKEKRETATLKCYPIPRHDTVYWYQQGPGQDPQFLISFYEKMQSDKGSIPDRFSAQQFSDYHSELNMSSLELGDSALYFCASSYRDKDYGYTFGSGTRLTVV.

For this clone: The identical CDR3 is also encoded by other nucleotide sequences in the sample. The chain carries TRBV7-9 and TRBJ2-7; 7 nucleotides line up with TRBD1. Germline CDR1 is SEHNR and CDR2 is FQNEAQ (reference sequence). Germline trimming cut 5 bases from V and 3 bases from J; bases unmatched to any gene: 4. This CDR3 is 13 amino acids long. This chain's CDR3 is CASSLRQGYEQYF. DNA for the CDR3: TGTGCCAGCAGCCTCCGACAGGGCTACGAGCAGTACTTC.

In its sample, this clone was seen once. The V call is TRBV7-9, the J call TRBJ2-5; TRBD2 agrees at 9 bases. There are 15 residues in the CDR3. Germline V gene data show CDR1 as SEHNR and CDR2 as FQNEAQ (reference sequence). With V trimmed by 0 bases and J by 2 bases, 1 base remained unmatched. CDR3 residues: CASSLALAGQETQYF. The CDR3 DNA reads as TGTGCCAGCAGCTTAGCCCTAGCGGGGCAAGAGACCCAGTACTTC.

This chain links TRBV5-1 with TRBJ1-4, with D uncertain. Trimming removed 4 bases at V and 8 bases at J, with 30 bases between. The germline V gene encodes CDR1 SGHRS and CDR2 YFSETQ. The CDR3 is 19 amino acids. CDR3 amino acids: CASSPDRNPRRSVDEKLFF. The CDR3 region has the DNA TGCGCCAGCAGCCCGGACCGTAATCCCAGGAGGAGTGTAGACGAAAAACTGTTTTTT.

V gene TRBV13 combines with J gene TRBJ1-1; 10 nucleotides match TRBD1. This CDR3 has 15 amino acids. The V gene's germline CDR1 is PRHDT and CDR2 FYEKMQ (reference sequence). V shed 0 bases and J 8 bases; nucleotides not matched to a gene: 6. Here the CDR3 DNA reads TGTGCCAGCAGCTTAGGGGGACAGGGGACGGTAGAAGCTTTCTTT. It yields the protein CASSLGGQGTVEAFF.

The CDR3, as DNA: TGTGCCACCAGTGATCGCGCCCAGGGAAACAATGAGCAGTTCTTC. Amino acids: CATSDRAQGNNEQFF. This chain connects TRBV24-1 to TRBJ2-1, with D perhaps matching TRBD1 (5 bases). CDR1 is KGHDR, CDR2 SFDVKD, per germline. Trimming pared 3 bases from V and 5 bases from J, leaving 13 bases between. The CDR3 has 15 amino acids.

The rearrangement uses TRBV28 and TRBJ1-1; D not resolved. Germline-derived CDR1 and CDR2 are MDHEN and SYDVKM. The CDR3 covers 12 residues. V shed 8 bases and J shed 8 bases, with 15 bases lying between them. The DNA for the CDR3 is TGTGCCAGCGGACGGGGAGGCACAGAAGCTTTCTTT. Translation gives CASGRGGTEAFF.

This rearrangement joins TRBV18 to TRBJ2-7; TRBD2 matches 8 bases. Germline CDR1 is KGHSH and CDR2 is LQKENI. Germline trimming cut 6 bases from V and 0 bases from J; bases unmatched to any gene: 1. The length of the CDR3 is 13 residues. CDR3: CASSGTSSYEQYF. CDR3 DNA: TGTGCCAGCTCGGGGACTAGCTCCTACGAGCAGTACTTC.

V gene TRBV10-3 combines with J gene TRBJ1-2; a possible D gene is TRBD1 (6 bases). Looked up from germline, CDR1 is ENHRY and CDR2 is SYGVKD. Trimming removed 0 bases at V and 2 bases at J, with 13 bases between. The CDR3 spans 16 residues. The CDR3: CAISESIEGVNYGYTF. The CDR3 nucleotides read TGTGCCATCAGTGAGTCTATAGAGGGGGTGAACTATGGCTACACCTTC.

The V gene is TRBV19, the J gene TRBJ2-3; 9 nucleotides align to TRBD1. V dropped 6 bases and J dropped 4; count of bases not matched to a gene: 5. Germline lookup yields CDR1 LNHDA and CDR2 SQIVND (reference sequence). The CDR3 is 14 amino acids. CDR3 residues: CASRRTGAADTQYF. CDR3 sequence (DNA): TGTGCCAGTAGAAGGACAGGGGCCGCAGATACGCAGTATTTT.

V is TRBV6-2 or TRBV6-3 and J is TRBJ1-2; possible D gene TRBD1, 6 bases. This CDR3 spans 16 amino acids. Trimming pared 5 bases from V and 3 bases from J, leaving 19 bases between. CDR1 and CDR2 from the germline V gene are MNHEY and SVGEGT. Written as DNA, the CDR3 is TGTGCCAGCAGTAACGGGGTCGCCCAGGGGCACTATGGCTACACCTTC. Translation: CASSNGVAQGHYGYTF.

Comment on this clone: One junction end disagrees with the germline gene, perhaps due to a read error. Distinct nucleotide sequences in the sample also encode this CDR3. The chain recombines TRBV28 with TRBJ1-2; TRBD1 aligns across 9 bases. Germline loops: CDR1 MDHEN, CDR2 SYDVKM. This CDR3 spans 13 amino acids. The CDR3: CASGTGSNYGYTF. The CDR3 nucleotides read TGCGCCAGCGGGACAGGGAGCAACTATGGCTACACCTTC.